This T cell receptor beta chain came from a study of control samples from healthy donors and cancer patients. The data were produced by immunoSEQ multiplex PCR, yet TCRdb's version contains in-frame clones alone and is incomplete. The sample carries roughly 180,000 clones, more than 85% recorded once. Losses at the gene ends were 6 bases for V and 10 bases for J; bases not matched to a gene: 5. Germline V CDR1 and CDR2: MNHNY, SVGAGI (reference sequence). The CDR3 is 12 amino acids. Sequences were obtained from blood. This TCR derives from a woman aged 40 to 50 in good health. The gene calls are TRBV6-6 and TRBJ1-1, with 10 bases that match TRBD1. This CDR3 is CASRRQGARAFF. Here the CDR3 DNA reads TGTGCCAGCAGACGACAGGGGGCGCGAGCTTTCTTT.